The 30 T cell receptor beta chains below all came from one sample that was sequenced in a study of human T cells and chemical hapten exposure. A single record per CDR3 protein comes from TCRdb applying MiXCR to the 5' RACE reads. This table holds over 95,000 distinct CDR3 sequences, 15% to 20% found once. Unseparated into fractions, whole blood served as the source from which total RNA was extracted. The receptors originated from a human donor in good health.

This clonotype has more than one count but fewer than ten. V and J are TRBV7-9 and TRBJ2-1, with D tentatively TRBD2 (6 bases). The CDR3 length is 14 residues. Trimming shortened V by 0 bases and J by 4 bases, and 7 bases separated the two germline ends. Germline lookup yields CDR1 SEHNR and CDR2 FQNEAQ (reference sequence). Written as DNA, the CDR3 is TGTGCCAGCAGCTTAGCTAGCGGTTACAATGAGCAGTTCTTC. Its protein is CASSLASGYNEQFF.

The rearrangement links TRBV28 to TRBJ2-7; TRBD2 matches 10 bases. Germline CDR1 MDHEN, CDR2 SYDVKM. The V gene end was trimmed by 4 bases and the J gene end by 2 bases; junction bases not matched to a gene: 11. The CDR3 contains 17 residues. The CDR3 loop reads CASSSFPGTSETYEQYF. The CDR3 DNA is TGTGCCAGCAGTTCATTTCCCGGGACTAGCGAGACCTACGAGCAGTACTTC.

The sample holds a few counts of this clonotype. The junction differs from germline at one of its ends, possibly a read error. This chain links TRBV12-3 or TRBV12-4 with TRBJ2-5; 7 nucleotides match TRBD2. This CDR3 is 13 amino acids long. CDR3 region: CASSLAERRAQYF. The CDR3 DNA reads TGTGCCAGCAGTCTAGCGGAGCGGAGGGCCCAGTACTTC.

V gene TRBV28 combines with J gene TRBJ1-2; D is ambiguous. The CDR3 is made up of 14 amino acids. Trimming removed 6 bases at V and 8 bases at J, with 19 bases between. Germline CDR1 and CDR2: MDHEN and SYDVKM. CDR3 DNA: TGTGCCAGCAGGGTAGTAGGGAACTTCGAGGGCTACACCTTC. It translates to CASRVVGNFEGYTF.

V gene TRBV9 combines with J gene TRBJ2-3; TRBD2 aligns across 7 bases. The trim removed 3 bases at V and 4 bases at J, leaving 8 bases unmatched. Germline lookup yields CDR1 SGDLS and CDR2 YYNGEE. The CDR3 runs 15 residues. The CDR3 is CASSGRLAGPDTQYF. The CDR3 DNA reads as TGTGCCAGCAGCGGGAGACTAGCTGGTCCAGATACGCAGTATTTT.

This clonotype came up a few times. This sequence joins TRBV29-1 and TRBJ2-2; maybe TRBD1 (6 bases). The CDR3 runs to 15 residues. V gave up 2 bases and J gave up 0 bases, with 10 bases separating them. The V gene's germline CDR1 is SQVTM and CDR2 ANQGSEA. CDR3 bases: TGCAGCGTTGAAAAGAGGGGGACGAACACCGGGGAGCTGTTTTTT. It yields the protein CSVEKRGTNTGELFF.

This CDR3 reads CAWNRGLNEKLFF. The CDR3, as DNA: TGTGCCTGGAACAGGGGACTAAATGAAAAACTGTTTTTT. The V and J genes are TRBV30 and TRBJ1-4, with 7 nucleotides matching TRBD1. The V segment lost 4 bases and the J segment 5 bases; nucleotides outside the gene matches: 4. The CDR3 is made up of 13 amino acids. CDR1 is GTSNPN, CDR2 SVGIG, per germline (reference sequence).

The J gene is TRBJ2-1, the V gene TRBV5-1, with 11 nucleotides matching TRBD2. The ends lost 4 bases at V and 7 bases at J; junction bases unmatched: 10. The CDR3 consists of 16 residues. Germline lookup yields CDR1 SGHRS and CDR2 YFSETQ. The CDR3 DNA reads TGCGCCAGCAGCCCACACGGGACTAGCGGACGGAATGAGCAGTTCTTC. Its translation: CASSPHGTSGRNEQFF.

The sample holds a few counts of this clonotype. J is TRBJ2-7 and V is TRBV5-5; the D gene is possibly TRBD1 (5 bases). Trimming left V 0 bases short and J 5 bases short, with 15 bases between. The CDR3 consists of 15 residues. The germline V gene has CDR1 SGHKS and CDR2 YYEKEE (reference sequence). The DNA of the CDR3 is TGTGCCAGCAGCTTGGTGGGGCAGGTCCACCACGAGCAGTACTTC. Translated, it gives CASSLVGQVHHEQYF. The whole variable domain, remainder taken from reference TRBV5-5 and TRBJ2-7, is DAGVTQSPTHLIKTRGQQVTLRCSPISGHKSVSWYQQVLGQGPQFIFQYYEKEERGRGNFPDRFSARQFPNYSSELNVNALLLGDSALYLCASSLVGQVHHEQYFGPGTRLTVT.

This clonotype was seen a few times. The genes are TRBV12-3 or TRBV12-4 and TRBJ2-7; a weak D match, TRBD1 (6 bases). The germline V and J ends were trimmed by 4 bases and 8 bases, with 15 bases remaining between them. There are 13 residues in the CDR3. CDR3 sequence reads: CASSSPGETKQYF. As DNA, the CDR3 is TGTGCCAGCAGTTCCCCAGGGGAAACAAAGCAGTACTTC.

V gene TRBV6-4 combines with J gene TRBJ2-3; 9 bases map to TRBD2. V lost 3 bases and J lost 2; bases outside the gene matches: 6. This CDR3 comprises 16 residues. The germline V gene encodes CDR1 MRHNA and CDR2 SNTAGT. The CDR3 DNA reads as TGTGCCAGCAGTGAATCTCCTAGCGGGGCCACAGATACGCAGTATTTT. It specifies CASSESPSGATDTQYF.

The chain is built from TRBV27 and TRBJ2-3; D uncertain. The CDR3 runs 13 residues. Germline-derived CDR1 and CDR2 are MNHEY and SMNVEV (reference sequence). V lost 3 bases to trimming and J lost 4 bases, with 8 bases between them. The CDR3 DNA sequence: TGTGCCAGCAGTTTCTACGGCCCAGATACGCAGTATTTT. It specifies CASSFYGPDTQYF.

The CDR3 reads CASSFGGTGSREQYF. The CDR3 DNA is TGTGCCAGCAGTTTTGGGGGGACAGGGTCGAGGGAGCAGTACTTC. This rearrangement joins TRBV28 to TRBJ2-7, with 9 bases lining up with TRBD1. Trimming at V came to 3 bases and at J to 7 bases, leaving 10 bases not matched to a gene. CDR3 size: 15 residues. The germline CDR1 and CDR2 sequences are MDHEN and SYDVKM.

The rearrangement joins TRBV25-1 to TRBJ1-2, with D unresolved. Per the germline V gene, CDR1 is MGHDK and CDR2 is SYGVNS. V was shortened by 6 bases and J by 8 bases, with 22 bases between the two germline ends. This CDR3 spans 15 amino acids. In nucleotides, the CDR3 is TGTGCCAGCAGCGTAGGAGGTAGTGCTTTAGGAGGCTACACCTTC. Its protein is CASSVGGSALGGYTF.

The chain carries TRBV11-2 and TRBJ2-2, with D tentatively TRBD2 (6 bases). CDR3 length equals 14 residues. The V end lost 7 bases, the J end lost 2 bases, and 11 bases lay between the germline ends. Per germline, CDR1 SGHAT and CDR2 FQNNGV. This chain's CDR3 is CASIPSANTGELFF. The CDR3 DNA is TGTGCCAGCATCCCTAGCGCTAACACCGGGGAGCTGTTTTTT.

The genes are TRBV29-1 and TRBJ2-5, with TRBD1 matching 7 bases. V was clipped by 7 bases and J by 2 bases; unmatched bases: 16. This CDR3 comprises 16 residues. In germline, CDR1 is SQVTM, CDR2 ANQGSEA. The CDR3 protein is CSAPCPGTADQETQYF. The CDR3 DNA reads TGCAGCGCCCCTTGTCCCGGGACAGCCGATCAAGAGACCCAGTACTTC.

The chain joins TRBV6-2 or TRBV6-3 to TRBJ1-5, with a possible D match to TRBD1 (5 bases). V lost 5 bases and J lost 7, with 12 bases in between. Germline V gene lookup returns CDR1 MNHEY and CDR2 SVGEGT. The CDR3 length is 13 residues. The DNA for the CDR3 is TGTGCCAGCAGTCCTGACAGTCGCCAGCCCCAGCATTTT. It encodes CASSPDSRQPQHF.

This clonotype was counted only a few times. The chain recombines TRBV7-9 with TRBJ2-6; 8 nucleotides agree with TRBD1. Germline V gives CDR1 SEHNR, CDR2 FQNEAQ (reference sequence). After removal of 5 bases from V and 8 bases from J, the junction contained 5 bases not matched to a gene. CDR3 length: 14 residues. CDR3 sequence (DNA): TGTGCCAGCAGCCCGGGGACAGGTCCCAACGTCCTGACTTTC. This translates into CASSPGTGPNVLTF.

V usage is TRBV19 and J usage is TRBJ2-2; D gene uncertain. The CDR3 runs to 16 residues. Germline CDR1 LNHDA, CDR2 SQIVND (reference sequence). V was pared by 1 base and J by 0 bases, with 9 bases between. CDR3 sequence reads: CASSIVSGANTGELFF. In DNA, the CDR3 is TGTGCCAGTAGTATAGTCTCGGGCGCGAACACCGGGGAGCTGTTTTTT.

This clonotype was counted only a few times. This rearrangement joins TRBV5-4 to TRBJ2-3, with 14 bases fitting TRBD2. CDR3 size: 19 residues. V was pared by 0 bases and J by 5 bases, with 11 bases of the junction left unmatched. Germline V gives CDR1 SGHNT, CDR2 YYREEE (reference sequence). The DNA of the CDR3 is TGTGCCAGCAGCTTGGGGACCGAGACTAGCGGGAGGGTACGAGATACGCAGTATTTT. It is translated as CASSLGTETSGRVRDTQYF.

The V call is TRBV7-2, the J call TRBJ1-5; D gene unclear. The CDR3 is made up of 14 amino acids. The V gene's germline CDR1 is SGHTA and CDR2 FQGNSA. The germline V and J ends were trimmed by 5 bases and 1 base, with 9 bases remaining between them. CDR3 coding DNA: TGTGCCAGCAGCCCCCCTTCGAGCAATCAGCCCCAGCATTTT. Translating it yields CASSPPSSNQPQHF.

This clonotype was seen more than once but under ten times. The gene calls are TRBV20-1 and TRBJ2-2; D may be TRBD2 (7 bases). CDR3 length: 14 residues. Trimming stripped 0 bases from V and 8 bases from J, with 13 bases between. CDR1 and CDR2 from the germline V gene are DFQATT and SNEGSKA (reference sequence). CDR3 in DNA: TGCAGTGCTAGAGAACGGGGGGCGACGGGGGAGCTGTTTTTT. It specifies CSARERGATGELFF.

V and J are TRBV28 and TRBJ2-1; D unclear. V lost 2 bases to trimming and J lost 4 bases, with 15 bases between them. This CDR3 spans 16 amino acids. Germline values: CDR1 MDHEN, CDR2 SYDVKM. The CDR3 DNA follows: TGTGCCAGCAGTTTAATGGGGTCCGCTCGTTACAATGAGCAGTTCTTC. Protein: CASSLMGSARYNEQFF.

This clonotype was observed many times. V and J are TRBV3-1 and TRBJ2-7, with 7 bases lining up with TRBD2. The CDR3 is made up of 17 amino acids. The J segment lost 4 bases and the V segment lost 4 bases, leaving 16 bases of the junction unmatched. Per germline, CDR1 LGHDT and CDR2 YNNKEL (reference sequence). Here the CDR3 DNA reads TGTGCCAGCAGCCCGAGACTAGCACTCTTAGATTCGTACGAGCAGTACTTC. Its protein is CASSPRLALLDSYEQYF.

The chain links TRBV10-2 to TRBJ2-5; 8 bases match TRBD2. Germline V gene lookup returns CDR1 WSHSY and CDR2 SAAADI. The CDR3 is made up of 15 amino acids. Unmatched junction bases numbered 9, after V lost 6 bases and J lost 3 bases. The CDR3 loop is CASRGTSGPKETQYF. In DNA, the CDR3 is TGCGCCAGCAGGGGTACTAGCGGCCCTAAAGAGACCCAGTACTTC.

This clonotype was counted a few times. The chain combines TRBV7-9 with TRBJ1-5, with 7 nucleotides matching TRBD1. The CDR3 has 14 residues. V dropped 5 bases and J dropped 4; count of bases not matched to a gene: 5. From germline, CDR1 is SEHNR and CDR2 FQNEAQ (reference sequence). CDR3 nucleotides: TGTGCCAGCAGCCGGGGACAGAGGAATCAGCCCCAGCATTTT. Its protein is CASSRGQRNQPQHF.

This chain connects TRBV12-3 or TRBV12-4 to TRBJ1-5; TRBD1 is a possible D gene (5 bases). The CDR3 spans 15 residues. With 7 bases removed from V and 2 bases from J, the gap between germline ends came to 15 bases. CDR3 protein: CASTAQQQGNQPQHF. CDR3 nucleotides: TGTGCCAGCACCGCCCAGCAACAGGGCAATCAGCCCCAGCATTTT.

V and J are TRBV7-9 and TRBJ2-1, with D possibly being TRBD2 (6 bases). The germline gives CDR1 SEHNR, CDR2 FQNEAQ (reference sequence). There are 14 residues in the CDR3. Trimming pared 1 base from V and 15 bases from J, leaving 19 bases between. CDR3 protein: CASSLEAGGTKGFF. For the CDR3, the DNA is TGTGCCAGCAGCTTAGAGGCGGGCGGGACCAAAGGGTTCTTC.

This clonotype was detected ten times or more. V usage is TRBV19 and J usage is TRBJ2-6; no reliable D call. This CDR3 contains 15 residues. Germline V gene data show CDR1 as LNHDA and CDR2 as SQIVND (reference sequence). V gave up 5 bases and J gave up 0 bases, with 8 bases separating them. Here the CDR3 reads CASSSHSSGANVLTF. As DNA, the CDR3 is TGTGCCAGTAGTTCCCACAGCTCTGGGGCCAACGTCCTGACTTTC. Full variable domain (rest looked up from reference TRBV19 and TRBJ2-6): DGGITQSPKYLFRKEGQNVTLSCEQNLNHDAMYWYRQDPGQGLRLIYYSQIVNDFQKGDIAEGYSVSREKKESFPLTVTSAQKNPTAFYLCASSSHSSGANVLTFGAGSRLTVL.

The genes are TRBV5-1 and TRBJ2-7; a weak D match, TRBD1 (5 bases). The V gene's germline CDR1 is SGHRS and CDR2 YFSETQ. V gave up 0 bases and J gave up 0 bases, with 13 bases separating them. The CDR3 covers 16 residues. The CDR3 DNA follows: TGCGCCAGCAGCTTGGAAGCGCAGGGCAGCTCCTACGAGCAGTACTTC. Translated, it gives CASSLEAQGSSYEQYF. Combining the CDR3 with reference TRBV5-1 and TRBJ2-7 gives the whole variable domain KAGVTQTPRYLIKTRGQQVTLSCSPISGHRSVSWYQQTPGQGLQFLFEYFSETQRNKGNFPGRFSGRQFSNSRSEMNVSTLELGDSALYLCASSLEAQGSSYEQYFGPGTRLTVT.